The 22 T cell receptor beta chains below come from one sample, sequenced in a study. TCRdb used MiXCR to reprocess the RT-PCR reads, holding one entry per CDR3 protein. This repertoire shows more than 550,000 distinct CDR3 sequences, 14% found once; its top ten account for about 3.9%. Sequences were obtained from memory CD4+ T cells from blood. Source of these receptors: a female donor in good health, serving as a healthy control.

This clonotype was counted only a few times. The chain is built from TRBV7-2 and TRBJ1-2; D gene ambiguous. Germline CDR1 SGHTA, CDR2 FQGNSA. V was shortened by 6 bases and J by 1 base, with 3 bases between the two germline ends. The CDR3 has 11 residues. The CDR3 protein is CASRVNYGYTF. DNA of the CDR3: TGTGCCAGCAGGGTTAACTATGGCTACACCTTC. The full variable domain, with the rest looked up from reference TRBV7-2 and TRBJ1-2, is GAGVSQSPSNKVTEKGKDVELRCDPISGHTALYWYRQSLGQGLEFLIYFQGNSAPDKSGLPSDRFSAERTGGSVSTLTIQRTQQEDSAVYLCASRVNYGYTFGSGTRLTVV.

This clonotype was found many times. The J gene is TRBJ2-1, the V gene TRBV5-1; weak D call: TRBD2 (6 bases). Germline lookup yields CDR1 SGHRS and CDR2 YFSETQ. V was clipped by 0 bases and J by 6 bases, with 10 bases between them. This CDR3 has 14 amino acids. As DNA, the CDR3 is TGCGCCAGCAGCTTGGCACTAGCTATCAATGAGCAGTTCTTC. Protein: CASSLALAINEQFF.

The chain uses TRBV30 and TRBJ1-2, with D perhaps TRBD1 (6 bases). The germline V and J ends were trimmed by 0 bases and 10 bases, with 12 bases remaining between them. The CDR3 spans 12 residues. Germline V lookup: CDR1 GTSNPN, CDR2 SVGIG (reference sequence). CDR3 DNA: TGTGCCTGGAGTGTACTCGGGGGCACCTACACCTTC. It specifies CAWSVLGGTYTF.

This clonotype has a count of ten or more. The chain joins TRBV4-2 to TRBJ2-7, with D possibly matching TRBD1 (5 bases). The CDR3 runs 14 residues. Germline loops: CDR1 LGHNA, CDR2 YNFKEQ. Trimming shortened V by 4 bases and J by 0 bases, and 10 bases separated the two germline ends. The CDR3 sequence is CASSLTTDSYEQYF. CDR3 sequence (DNA): TGTGCCAGCAGCCTAACGACAGACTCCTACGAGCAGTACTTC.

The chain carries TRBV7-2 and TRBJ2-2, with D possibly matching TRBD2 (7 bases). Germline V lookup: CDR1 SGHTA, CDR2 FQGNSA. CDR3 length: 16 residues. V was pared by 4 bases and J by 6 bases, with 18 bases between. CDR3 loop: CASSWGAGVAAGELFF. CDR3 nucleotides: TGTGCCAGCAGCTGGGGGGCGGGAGTAGCCGCCGGGGAGCTGTTTTTT.

This clonotype was found a few times. The chain uses TRBV7-2 and TRBJ1-5, with no clear D. The CDR3 covers 15 residues. Trimming stripped 6 bases from V and 3 bases from J, with 15 bases between. Germline V lookup: CDR1 SGHTA, CDR2 FQGNSA. CDR3 amino acids: CASSLSGQLNQPQHF. The CDR3 DNA follows: TGTGCCAGCAGTTTATCCGGGCAGCTCAATCAGCCCCAGCATTTT.

This clonotype was counted only a few times. The chain recombines TRBV5-8 with TRBJ2-7, with D maybe TRBD2 (5 bases). This CDR3 comprises 13 residues. V was pared by 4 bases and J by 7 bases, with 15 bases between. Germline-derived CDR1 and CDR2 are SGHTS and YDEGEE. CDR3 amino acids: CASSPWASGEQYF. The CDR3 DNA reads TGTGCCAGCAGCCCCTGGGCTTCGGGGGAGCAGTACTTC.

The table lists this clonotype with many counts. The chain is built from TRBV6-2 or TRBV6-3 and TRBJ1-1; D is unclear. There are 13 residues in the CDR3. Germline V gene data show CDR1 as MNHEY and CDR2 as SVGEGT. V lost 7 bases and J 1 base, leaving 10 bases between the germline ends. In DNA, the CDR3 is TGTGCCAGCATCGGACGGAGGAACACTGAAGCTTTCTTT. Protein sequence: CASIGRRNTEAFF.

The rearrangement links TRBV10-3 to TRBJ1-4; D is uncertain. CDR1 and CDR2 (germline): ENHRY, SYGVKD. V was pared by 9 bases and J by 5 bases, with 10 bases between. This CDR3 is built from 12 residues. CDR3 region: CAMVGENEKLFF. CDR3 bases: TGTGCCATGGTAGGCGAAAATGAAAAACTGTTTTTT.

This clonotype was recorded many times. The V and J genes are TRBV7-9 and TRBJ1-1; weak D call: TRBD1 (6 bases). This CDR3 has 14 amino acids. The germline CDR1 and CDR2 sequences are SEHNR and FQNEAQ (reference sequence). The V gene lost 6 bases and the J gene lost 1 base, with 12 bases spanning the gap. CDR3 bases: TGTGCCAGCAGTTTTATACAGGGGAACACTGAAGCTTTCTTT. The encoded protein is CASSFIQGNTEAFF.

This clonotype was seen only a few times. The chain uses TRBV5-6 and TRBJ1-3, with D perhaps matching TRBD1 (5 bases). Germline lookup yields CDR1 SGHDT and CDR2 YYEEEE. The CDR3 sequence is 16 residues long. Trimming cost V 1 base and J 0 bases, with 11 bases left between them. The CDR3 loop reads CASSLLQAGSGNTIYF. The CDR3 nucleotides are TGTGCCAGCAGCTTGTTACAGGCGGGCTCTGGAAACACCATATATTTT.

The chain joins TRBV6-2 or TRBV6-3 to TRBJ2-3; D is unclear. The CDR3 extends over 12 amino acids. Trimming pared 7 bases from V and 1 base from J, leaving 6 bases between. From germline, CDR1 is MNHEY and CDR2 SVGEGT. The CDR3 DNA is TGTGCCAGCACCCGGGGCACAGATACGCAGTATTTT. Protein: CASTRGTDTQYF.

The rearrangement links TRBV4-2 to TRBJ1-2; D gene uncertain. There are 15 residues in the CDR3. The germline V and J ends were trimmed by 0 bases and 0 bases, with 8 bases remaining between them. Germline lookup yields CDR1 LGHNA and CDR2 YNFKEQ. In nucleotides, the CDR3 is TGTGCCAGCAGCCAAGATTGGGCCGCTAACTATGGCTACACCTTC. Translated: CASSQDWAANYGYTF.

The V and J genes are TRBV28 and TRBJ2-5; D not certain. The germline gives CDR1 MDHEN, CDR2 SYDVKM. Trimming took off 6 bases at V and 5 bases at J, with 7 bases between the two ends. CDR3 length: 11 residues. The chain's CDR3 is CASRDWETQYF. CDR3 in DNA: TGTGCCAGCAGGGATTGGGAGACCCAGTACTTC.

The chain is built from TRBV5-1 and TRBJ2-3, with 13 positions matching TRBD2. V trimming: 0 bases; J trimming: 6 bases; junction bases outside the gene matches: 4. The CDR3 consists of 16 residues. Germline values: CDR1 SGHRS, CDR2 YFSETQ. CDR3 sequence: CASSLGTSGSIDTQYF. CDR3 coding DNA: TGCGCCAGCAGCTTGGGGACTAGCGGGAGTATCGATACGCAGTATTTT.

This clonotype occurred many times. The chain has TRBV5-5 and TRBJ1-2; the D gene is possibly TRBD1 (6 bases). From germline, CDR1 is SGHKS and CDR2 YYEKEE (reference sequence). The CDR3 runs to 15 residues. Trimming removed 0 bases at V and 4 bases at J, with 13 bases between. In nucleotides, the CDR3 is TGTGCCAGCAGCTTGGCCGTGACAGGCGGCTATGGCTACACCTTC. Protein product: CASSLAVTGGYGYTF.

This clonotype was picked up many times. This chain joins TRBV10-3 and TRBJ2-1, with 8 bases identical to TRBD1. This CDR3 comprises 13 residues. Trimming took 10 bases from V and 6 from J; bases not matched to a gene: 8. Germline V gives CDR1 ENHRY, CDR2 SYGVKD. As DNA, the CDR3 is TGTGCCAACGGACAGGGCCCAGGCAATGAGCAGTTCTTC. Its translation is CANGQGPGNEQFF.

This clonotype has a count of ten or more. The chain recombines TRBV7-2 with TRBJ1-4; maybe TRBD1 (5 bases). The CDR3 runs to 15 residues. Deletions cut 5 bases from V and 3 bases from J, with 13 bases between. Per germline, CDR1 SGHTA and CDR2 FQGNSA. CDR3 nucleotide sequence: TGTGCCAGCAGCCTGGTGCTGGGGCCTAATGAAAAACTGTTTTTT. It encodes CASSLVLGPNEKLFF.

A few counts support this clonotype. J is TRBJ1-1 and V is TRBV7-2; TRBD1 matches at 8 bases. Germline V gives CDR1 SGHTA, CDR2 FQGNSA. The CDR3 spans 13 residues. J gave up 11 bases and V 5 bases, and 10 bases lay outside the gene matches. The CDR3 reads CASSPPDRAVAFF. In nucleotides, the CDR3 is TGTGCCAGCAGCCCGCCGGACAGGGCAGTCGCTTTCTTT. Filled out from reference TRBV7-2 and TRBJ1-1, the complete variable domain reads GAGVSQSPSNKVTEKGKDVELRCDPISGHTALYWYRQSLGQGLEFLIYFQGNSAPDKSGLPSDRFSAERTGGSVSTLTIQRTQQEDSAVYLCASSPPDRAVAFFGQGTRLTVV.

This clonotype was observed a handful of times. The chain has TRBV20-1 and TRBJ2-7; tentatively, D is TRBD2 (7 bases). This CDR3 is 14 amino acids long. The V end was cut by 5 bases, the J end by 3 bases, with 17 bases between. Per the germline V gene, CDR1 is DFQATT and CDR2 is SNEGSKA (reference sequence). The CDR3 DNA follows: TGCAGTGCTGGGGGGGCAGCTCAGAACTACGAGCAGTACTTC. Protein sequence: CSAGGAAQNYEQYF.

This clonotype was observed a few times. The genes are TRBV6-6 and TRBJ1-1, with a tentative D call TRBD1 (6 bases). Germline lookup yields CDR1 MNHNY and CDR2 SVGAGI (reference sequence). This CDR3 is built from 16 residues. V lost 0 bases to trimming and J lost 2 bases, with 13 bases between them. CDR3 amino acids: CASSYSGRGGNTEAFF. Written as DNA, the CDR3 is TGTGCCAGCAGTTACTCGGGCAGGGGAGGAAACACTGAAGCTTTCTTT.

V usage is TRBV7-9 and J usage is TRBJ1-6; D is unresolved. This CDR3 has 15 residues. Germline V CDR1 and CDR2: SEHNR, FQNEAQ (reference sequence). V was clipped by 0 bases and J by 9 bases, with 12 bases between them. CDR3 amino acids: CASSLASGSSSPLHF. The CDR3 coding sequence is TGTGCCAGCAGCTTAGCGTCGGGCAGTAGTTCACCCCTCCACTTT.